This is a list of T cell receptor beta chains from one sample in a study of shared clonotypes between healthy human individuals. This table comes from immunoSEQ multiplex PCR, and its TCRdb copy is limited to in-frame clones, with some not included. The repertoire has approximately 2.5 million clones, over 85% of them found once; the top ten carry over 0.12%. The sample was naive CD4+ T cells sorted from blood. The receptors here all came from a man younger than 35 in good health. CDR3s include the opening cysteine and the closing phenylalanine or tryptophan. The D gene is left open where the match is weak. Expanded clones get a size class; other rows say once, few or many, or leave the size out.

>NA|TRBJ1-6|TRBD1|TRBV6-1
CASRGQGYSPLHF
TGTGCCAGCAGGGGACAGGGGTATTCACCCCTCCACTTT
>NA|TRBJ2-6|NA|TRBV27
CASSLQPLSSGANVLTF
TGTGCCAGCAGTTTACAACCTTTAAGCTCTGGGGCCAACGTCCTGACTTTC
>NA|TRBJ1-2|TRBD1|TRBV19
CASRTTGVYGYTF
TGTGCCAGTAGAACGACAGGGGTGTATGGCTACACCTTC
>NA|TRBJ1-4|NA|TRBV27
CASRSYGTTNEKLFF
TGTGCCAGCAGGTCGTACGGGACAACTAATGAAAAACTGTTTTTT
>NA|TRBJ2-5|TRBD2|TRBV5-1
CASSLTSGGLKTQYF
TGCGCCAGCAGCTTAACTAGCGGGGGATTAAAGACCCAGTACTTC
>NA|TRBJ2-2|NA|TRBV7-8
CASSPPRTTANTGELFF
TGTGCCAGCAGCCCTCCCCGGACTACCGCGAACACCGGGGAGCTGTTTTTT
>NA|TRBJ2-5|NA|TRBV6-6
CASSYRHSQETQYF
TGTGCCAGCAGCTACAGGCACAGCCAAGAGACCCAGTACTTC
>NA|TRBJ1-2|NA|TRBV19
CASGQTVFDGYTF
TGTGCCAGTGGACAGACAGTTTTCGATGGCTACACCTTC
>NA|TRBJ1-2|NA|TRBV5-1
CASSLYQGLGSNYGYTF
TGCGCCAGCAGCTTGTACCAGGGGTTAGGTTCTAACTATGGCTACACCTTC
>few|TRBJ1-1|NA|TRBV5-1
CASSYDDRTEAFF
TGCGCCAGCAGCTACGACGATAGGACTGAAGCTTTCTTT
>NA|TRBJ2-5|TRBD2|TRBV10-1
CASSESWGGDMQETQYF
TGCGCCAGCAGTGAGTCTTGGGGGGGAGATATGCAAGAGACCCAGTACTTC
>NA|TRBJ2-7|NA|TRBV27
CAFKKSGPDPYEQYF
TGTGCCTTCAAGAAATCGGGGCCAGACCCGTACGAGCAGTACTTC
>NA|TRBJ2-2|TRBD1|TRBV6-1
CASARQGRVAGELFF
TGTGCCAGCGCCCGACAGGGGCGGGTTGCCGGGGAGCTGTTTTTT
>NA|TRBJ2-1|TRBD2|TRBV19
CASSIEGSGNEQFF
TGTGCCAGTAGTATAGAAGGTAGCGGGAATGAGCAGTTCTTC
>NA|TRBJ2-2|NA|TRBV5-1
CASSPPGRGNTGELFF
TGCGCCAGCAGCCCCCCGGGACGGGGGAACACCGGGGAGCTGTTTTTT
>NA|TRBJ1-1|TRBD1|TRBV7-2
CASSFTGGLRTEAFF
TGTGCCAGCAGCTTTACAGGGGGCTTAAGGACTGAAGCTTTCTTT
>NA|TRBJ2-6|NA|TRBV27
CASSSEASNVLTF
TGTGCCAGCAGTTCAGAGGCTTCCAACGTCCTGACTTTC
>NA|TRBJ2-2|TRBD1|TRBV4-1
CASSREGTGVSGELFF
TGCGCCAGCAGCCGGGAGGGGACAGGGGTCTCCGGGGAGCTGTTTTTT
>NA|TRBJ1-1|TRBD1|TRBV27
CASSSGTGGANTEAFF
TGTGCCAGCAGTTCTGGGACAGGGGGCGCGAACACTGAAGCTTTCTTT
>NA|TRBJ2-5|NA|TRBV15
CATSRAFGGRETQYF
TGTGCCACCAGCAGAGCCTTTGGGGGCAGAGAGACCCAGTACTTC
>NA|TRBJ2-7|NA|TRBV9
CASSVGQISYEQYF
TGTGCCAGCAGCGTAGGGCAGATCTCCTACGAGCAGTACTTC
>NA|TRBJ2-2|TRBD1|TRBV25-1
CASSGGQANTGELFF
TGTGCCAGCAGTGGAGGACAGGCAAACACCGGGGAGCTGTTTTTT
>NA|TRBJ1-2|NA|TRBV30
CAWSRTLLGRVNYGYTF
TGTGCCTGGAGCCGGACTCTCTTGGGCAGGGTGAACTATGGCTACACCTTC
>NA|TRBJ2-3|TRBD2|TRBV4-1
CASSQDGRVTDTQYF
TGCGCCAGCAGCCAAGATGGGAGGGTAACAGATACGCAGTATTTT
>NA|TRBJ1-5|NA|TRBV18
CASSPRGVGNQPQHF
TGTGCCAGCTCACCACGAGGGGTAGGCAATCAGCCCCAGCATTTT
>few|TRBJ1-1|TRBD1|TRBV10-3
CAISWTGESTEAFF
TGTGCCATCAGCTGGACAGGGGAGAGCACTGAAGCTTTCTTT
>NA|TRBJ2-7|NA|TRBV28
CASSSIQDYEQYF
TGTGCCAGCAGTTCAATACAGGACTACGAGCAGTACTTC
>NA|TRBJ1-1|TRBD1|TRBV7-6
CASSLVGTGVVEAFF
TGTGCCAGCAGCTTAGTAGGGACAGGGGTAGTTGAAGCTTTCTTT
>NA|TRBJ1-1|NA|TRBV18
CASSLDRNTEAFF
TGTGCCAGCTCACTGGACCGCAACACTGAAGCTTTCTTT
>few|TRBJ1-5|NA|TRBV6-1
CASSERGEGHSNQPQHF
TGTGCCAGCAGTGAAAGAGGGGAGGGACATAGCAATCAGCCCCAGCATTTT
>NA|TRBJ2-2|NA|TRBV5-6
CASSLAAQYTGELFF
TGTGCCAGCAGCTTGGCCGCGCAGTACACCGGGGAGCTGTTTTTT
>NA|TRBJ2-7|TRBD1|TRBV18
CASSPGTGLYEQYF
TGTGCCAGCTCGCCAGGGACAGGCCTCTACGAGCAGTACTTC
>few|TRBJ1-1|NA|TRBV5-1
CASSLEGLNTEAFF
TGCGCCAGCAGCTTGGAGGGGTTGAACACTGAAGCTTTCTTT
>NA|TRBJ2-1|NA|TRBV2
CASSEAATYNEQFF
TGTGCCAGCAGTGAAGCGGCGACCTACAATGAGCAGTTCTTC
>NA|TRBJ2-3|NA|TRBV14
CASSSYEGVSFTDTQYF
TGTGCCAGCAGCAGCTACGAGGGGGTGTCATTCACAGATACGCAGTATTTT
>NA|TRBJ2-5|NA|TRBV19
CASFLGQQETQYF
TGTGCCAGTTTCCTCGGGCAGCAAGAGACCCAGTACTTC
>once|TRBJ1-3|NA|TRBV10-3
CAISAEGLSGNTIYF
TGTGCCATCAGTGCCGAGGGACTCTCTGGAAACACCATATATTTT
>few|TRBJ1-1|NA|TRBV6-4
CASSVQENTEAFF
TGTGCCAGCAGTGTTCAGGAGAACACTGAAGCTTTCTTT
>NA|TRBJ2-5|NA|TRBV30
CAWSPLGTANQETQYF
TGTGCCTGGAGTCCATTAGGGACGGCTAACCAAGAGACCCAGTACTTC
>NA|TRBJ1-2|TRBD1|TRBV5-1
CASSAEQGAVGYTF
TGCGCCAGCAGCGCGGAACAGGGGGCGGTTGGCTACACCTTC
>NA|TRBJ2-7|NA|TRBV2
CASSADSPQYF
TGTGCCAGCAGTGCAGACAGTCCCCAGTACTTC
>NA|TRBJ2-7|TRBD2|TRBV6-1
CASSTSGMGPYEQYF
TGTGCCAGCAGCACCAGCGGGATGGGTCCCTACGAGCAGTACTTC
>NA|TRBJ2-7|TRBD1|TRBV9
CASRSPGQGFYEQYF
TGTGCCAGCAGGTCTCCGGGACAGGGCTTCTACGAGCAGTACTTC
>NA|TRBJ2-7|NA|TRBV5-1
CASSSGPGYEQYF
TGCGCCAGCAGCTCGGGACCGGGCTACGAGCAGTACTTC
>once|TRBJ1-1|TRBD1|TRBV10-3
CAISESGAGGNTEAFF
TGTGCCATCAGTGAGTCCGGAGCAGGGGGAAACACTGAAGCTTTCTTT
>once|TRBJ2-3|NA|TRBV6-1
CASSATGTSTDTQYF
TGTGCCAGCAGTGCCACAGGAACTAGCACAGATACGCAGTATTTT
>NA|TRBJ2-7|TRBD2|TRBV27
CASSAELAAASYEQYF
TGTGCCAGCAGTGCCGAACTAGCGGCAGCCTCCTACGAGCAGTACTTC
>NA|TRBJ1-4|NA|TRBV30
CASGGFNEKLFF
TGTGCCTCCGGAGGGTTCAATGAAAAACTGTTTTTT
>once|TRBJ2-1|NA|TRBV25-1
CASSAGYNEQFF
TGTGCCAGCAGTGCTGGTTACAATGAGCAGTTCTTC
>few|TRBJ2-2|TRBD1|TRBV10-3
CATRGFQPAGELFF
TGTGCCACCAGGGGGTTTCAACCAGCCGGGGAGCTGTTTTTT
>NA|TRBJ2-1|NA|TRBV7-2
CASSLAGAFSNEQFF
TGTGCCAGCAGCTTAGCGGGAGCGTTTTCGAATGAGCAGTTCTTC